This T cell receptor beta chain came from a study of OX40 agonist ivuxolimab in advanced cancers. Libraries were prepared by immunoSEQ multiplex PCR; TCRdb keeps only in-frame clonotypes and omits some of them. The sample lists tens of thousands of clones, 80% occurring once. The CDR3 contains 17 residues. V lost 4 bases, J lost 0 bases, and 17 bases lay in between. Germline V gives CDR1 SNHLY, CDR2 FYNNEI. This sample comprised CD4+ or CD8+ T cells sorted from blood, obtained in a trial of the OX40 agonist ivuxolimab. This sequence joins TRBV2 and TRBJ2-3; the D is unclear. The sequence derives from an adult with an advanced solid tumor such as melanoma, head and neck, liver or kidney cancer. CDR3 protein: CASSGLGLGRSTDTQYF. For the CDR3, the DNA is TGTGCCAGCAGTGGGTTAGGGTTGGGCCGTAGCACAGATACGCAGTATTTT.